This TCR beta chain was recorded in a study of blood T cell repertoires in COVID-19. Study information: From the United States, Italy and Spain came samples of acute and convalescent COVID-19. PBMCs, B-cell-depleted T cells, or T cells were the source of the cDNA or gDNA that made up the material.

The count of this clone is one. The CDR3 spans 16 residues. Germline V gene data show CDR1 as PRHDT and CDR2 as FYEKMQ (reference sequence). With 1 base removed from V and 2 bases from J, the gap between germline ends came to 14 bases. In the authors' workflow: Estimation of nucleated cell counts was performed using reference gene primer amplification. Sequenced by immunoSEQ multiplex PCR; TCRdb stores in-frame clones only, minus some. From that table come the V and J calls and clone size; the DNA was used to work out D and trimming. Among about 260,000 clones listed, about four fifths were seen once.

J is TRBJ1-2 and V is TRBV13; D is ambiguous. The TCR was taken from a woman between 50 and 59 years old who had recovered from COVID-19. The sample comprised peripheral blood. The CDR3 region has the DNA TGTGCCAGCAGCTTAGCTATACCTAGGGAGAACTATGGCTACACCTTC. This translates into CASSLAIPRENYGYTF.